This paragraph reports one T cell receptor (beta chain). Its target is unknown. Germline V gives CDR1 SQVTM, CDR2 ANQGSEA. This CDR3 has 11 amino acids. Preparation of TRB cDNA libraries relied on 5' RACE carrying UMI labels. TCRdb re-called the 5' RACE reads, yielding one record per CDR3 amino acid sequence without DNA. This listing includes around 40,000 distinct CDR3 sequences. This record belongs to a study of CXCR3-negative and CXCR3-positive naive CD8 T cells. Study context: The dataset comprises 110 million to 150 million TRB reads in total, with about 1.5 +/- 0.3 million reads per library.

Notes on the study in general: Post-cryopreservation CXCR3 expression was partly diminished, and the bulk of assays employed fresh PBMCs. TCR interaction strength was inferred from TRB CDR3 physicochemistry, as CD5 matched across naive subsets.

The sample was memory CD8+ T cells from blood. The chain combines TRBV29-1 with TRBJ2-1. This sequence originates from a human donor in good health. Some clones in this sample may be carry-over from other donors' samples. The CDR3 loop is CSAPGYNEQFF.